The rows below give T cell receptor beta chains drawn from one sample of a study of blood T cells in healthy people across ages. TCRdb recomputed calls from the 5' RACE reads with MiXCR, one row per CDR3 protein. The repertoire holds around 1,500,000 distinct CDR3 sequences, approximately 30% seen once, with 7.7% in the top ten. The specimen was blood. Receptors were obtained from a woman aged 25 to 39 in good health. Both conserved end residues are part of each CDR3. The order of the fields is D gene, V gene, clone size, J gene, CDR3 protein, CDR3 DNA. A D gene is named only where the DNA matches it firmly. Clone size, where shown, is once, few, many, or a class for clones that have expanded.

D: TRBD2; V: TRBV7-2; size: NA; J: TRBJ2-1; CDR3: CASSPESGRGYNEQFF; DNA: TGTGCCAGCAGCCCCGAGAGCGGGAGGGGCTACAATGAGCAGTTCTTC
D: TRBD2; V: TRBV12-3/TRBV12-4; size: few; J: TRBJ2-1; CDR3: CASTLRLAGDNEQFF; DNA: TGTGCCAGCACCCTAAGGCTAGCGGGAGACAATGAGCAGTTCTTC
D: TRBD2; V: TRBV9; size: few; J: TRBJ2-5; CDR3: CASSVTSGGPETQYF; DNA: TGTGCCAGCAGCGTGACTAGCGGGGGCCCGGAGACCCAGTACTTC
D: NA; V: TRBV14; size: few; J: TRBJ2-7; CDR3: CASSHVTASEQYF; DNA: TGTGCCAGCAGCCACGTGACCGCTTCCGAGCAGTACTTC
D: NA; V: TRBV21-1; size: few; J: TRBJ2-5; CDR3: CASSKEGTQETQYF; DNA: TGTGCCAGCAGCAAGGAGGGCACCCAAGAGACCCAGTACTTC
D: NA; V: TRBV7-9; size: few; J: TRBJ2-3; CDR3: CASSLPQTSPDTQYF; DNA: TGTGCCAGCAGCTTACCTCAAACCTCCCCAGATACGCAGTATTTT
D: NA; V: TRBV29-1; size: few; J: TRBJ2-2; CDR3: CSVELAGELFF; DNA: TGCAGCGTTGAATTAGCCGGGGAGCTGTTTTTT
D: TRBD1; V: TRBV7-9; size: NA; J: TRBJ1-2; CDR3: CASSLAGGQGLINYGYTF; DNA: TGTGCCAGCAGCTTAGCAGGCGGACAGGGCCTTATTAACTATGGCTACACCTTC
D: NA; V: TRBV7-2; size: NA; J: TRBJ2-3; CDR3: CASSLGDITPQYF; DNA: TGTGCCAGCAGCTTAGGGGACATCACTCCGCAGTATTTT
D: NA; V: TRBV7-2; size: NA; J: TRBJ1-1; CDR3: CASSGHPNTEAFF; DNA: TGTGCCAGCAGCGGTCACCCGAACACTGAAGCTTTCTTT
D: NA; V: TRBV12-3/TRBV12-4; size: NA; J: TRBJ1-4; CDR3: CASSLSLDEKLFF; DNA: TGTGCCAGCAGTCTCTCACTCGACGAAAAACTGTTTTTT
D: TRBD2; V: TRBV20-1; size: few; J: TRBJ2-4; CDR3: CSARGTSGSWLGPAKNIQYF; DNA: TGCAGTGCTAGAGGGACTAGCGGGAGTTGGTTGGGCCCAGCCAAAAACATTCAGTACTTC
D: TRBD2; V: TRBV18; size: NA; J: TRBJ2-1; CDR3: CASSPTLAGVVSYNEQFF; DNA: TGTGCCAGCTCACCAACTCTAGCGGGAGTCGTCTCCTACAATGAGCAGTTCTTC